This T cell receptor (beta chain) was captured by sequencing in a study of CD8+CD57+ T cells in acquired aplastic anemia. Study-wide background: Across the sorted CD4+ and CD8+ cells, DNA amounts averaged approximately 3.1 ug.

The CDR3 loop spans 12 amino acids. Germline-derived CDR1 and CDR2 are DFQATT and SNEGSKA (reference sequence). V lost 4 bases, J lost 2 bases, and 9 bases lay in between. Profiling that covered TCR beta VDJ and CDR3 relied on genomic DNA as its template. MiXCR, run by TCRdb on the reads, gives a single entry per CDR3 protein. The sample holds some 240,000 distinct CDR3 sequences, roughly 35% seen once. This clonotype showed up many times. This clonotype was obtained from a human donor in good health, serving as a control. The genes are TRBV20-1 and TRBJ2-7; D is unclear. Input material: sorted CD4+, CD8+, or CD8+CD57+ T cells (not recorded which) from PBMCs. The CDR3 bases are TGCAGTGCTATTAAGCCTCCCTACGAGCAGTACTTC. Translation: CSAIKPPYEQYF.